One sample yielded the 20 T cell receptor beta chains listed below, sequenced in a study of T cells in localized non-small cell lung cancer (dated by TCRdb to the early 2020s). Library generation was performed with the immunoSEQ multiplex PCR assay. Here the immuneACCESS table is served through TCRdb, limited to in-frame sequences with V and J called. Missing clones are a known gap in these copies; in checked studies unresolved V genes cover under half, and the rest lacks a known reason. Counted in this sample were 2,500 to 3,500 clones; approximately 25% of them appeared once. Roughly 15% of the sample lies in the top ten. Sample: normal lung tissue next to the tumor, taken before any cancer treatment. The receptors come from a man aged 35-69 years with stage III squamous cell lung carcinoma.

This chain joins TRBV7-5 and TRBJ2-2; the D call in the table, TRBD2, was not verified against the DNA. TRBV7-5 constitutes a pseudogene. This CDR3 is 19 amino acids long. The CDR3 loop reads CASSPDQGLAGQRTGELFF. The CDR3 DNA reads as TGTGCCAGCAGCCCAGACCAGGGACTAGCGGGGCAAAGAACCGGGGAGCTGTTTTTT.

This clone has only a few counts. The chain has TRBV2 and TRBJ1-5; D uncertain. The CDR3 consists of 12 residues. Trimming removed 2 bases at V and 3 bases at J, with 2 bases between. Germline-derived CDR1 and CDR2 are SNHLY and FYNNEI. The CDR3, as DNA: TGTGCCAGCAGTGAACCCAATCAGCCCCAGCATTTT. Translating it yields CASSEPNQPQHF.

The rearrangement links TRBV6-8 to TRBJ1-1; a possible D gene is TRBD1 (5 bases). V was clipped by 6 bases and J by 0 bases, with 14 bases between them. Looked up from germline, CDR1 is MNHGY and CDR2 is SAAAGT. The CDR3 totals 15 residues. The DNA of the CDR3 is TGTGCCAGCAGCGTGGGACTTCGAATGAACACTGAAGCTTTCTTT. Translating gives CASSVGLRMNTEAFF.

The chain is built from TRBV28 and TRBJ2-5; D gene ambiguous. V lost 1 base to trimming and J lost 2 bases, with 5 bases between them. Per germline, CDR1 MDHEN and CDR2 SYDVKM. The CDR3 sequence is 13 residues long. Here the CDR3 DNA reads TGTGCCAGCAGTTTATTCCAGCAAGAGACCCAGTACTTC. Translating it yields CASSLFQQETQYF.

This chain uses TRBV11-3 with TRBJ1-3; D call uncertain. The length of the CDR3 is 14 residues. The V end lost 5 bases, the J end lost 0 bases, and 8 bases lay between the germline ends. From germline, CDR1 is SGHNT and CDR2 YENEEA. The chain's CDR3 is CASSGTSSGNTIYF. The CDR3 nucleotides read TGTGCCAGCAGCGGAACAAGCTCTGGAAACACCATATATTTT.

By share, this clone ranks as medium-sized (0.01 to 0.1%). The chain combines TRBV6-8 with TRBJ1-1; a weak D match, TRBD1 (5 bases). The CDR3 extends over 16 amino acids. Between the trimmed V and J ends, which lost 6 bases and 1 base, there was a span of 18 bases. Germline V gene sequence: CDR1 MNHGY, CDR2 SAAAGT. CDR3 bases: TGTGCCAGCAGGGATTATGCAGGGAGGAGGAACACTGAAGCTTTCTTT. Translated: CASRDYAGRRNTEAFF.

This clone was picked up a small number of times. The chain uses TRBV11-3 and TRBJ2-2; TRBD2 matches 7 bases. The CDR3 has 16 amino acids. Germline V CDR1 and CDR2: SGHNT, YENEEA. Trimming removed 2 bases from V and 4 bases from J; junction bases left unmatched: 7. The CDR3 DNA reads as TGTGCCAGCAGCTTACGACTAGCTCTTTCCACCGGGGAGCTGTTTTTT. Translation: CASSLRLALSTGELFF.

The rearrangement uses TRBV18 and TRBJ2-1, with 10 bases that match TRBD2. Germline trimming cut 1 base from V and 5 bases from J; bases unmatched to any gene: 8. CDR1 is KGHSH and CDR2 is LQKENI in the germline V gene. This CDR3 region has 17 residues. The CDR3 DNA sequence: TGTGCCAGCTCACCACTCGACATGAGCGGGGGGGACAATGAGCAGTTCTTC. Translated: CASSPLDMSGGDNEQFF.

This CDR3 is CATKIPVEQYV. The CDR3 DNA follows: TGTGCCACCAAGATTCCGGTTGAGCAGTACGTC. V is TRBV19 and J is TRBJ2-7, with D hard to call. CDR1 is LNHDA, CDR2 SQIVND, per germline (reference sequence). This CDR3 contains 11 residues. V lost 10 bases, J lost 7 bases, and 14 bases lay in between.

The table lists this clone with a few counts. As DNA, the CDR3 is TGCGCCAGCAGCCCCGACGGGCGGGGAAATTCACCCCTCCACTTT. As protein: CASSPDGRGNSPLHF. V gene TRBV5-1 combines with J gene TRBJ1-6; D is undetermined. Trimming stripped 4 bases from V and 7 bases from J, with 15 bases between. Germline lookup yields CDR1 SGHRS and CDR2 YFSETQ. This CDR3 is built from 15 residues.

This clone is categorized as hyperexpanded (1% or more). The CDR3 sequence: CASSLSRGSPEAFF. The CDR3, as DNA: TGTGCCAGCAGCTTAAGTAGGGGTAGCCCTGAAGCTTTCTTT. The chain uses TRBV11-3 and TRBJ1-1, with D possibly TRBD1 on 5 matching bases. The CDR3 totals 14 residues. CDR1 SGHNT and CDR2 YENEEA come from the germline V gene. The V gene lost 2 bases and the J gene lost 6 bases, with 13 bases spanning the gap.

This clone was counted only a few times. The chain has TRBV28 and TRBJ1-3; the D gene is possibly TRBD1 (5 bases). Germline assignment: CDR1 MDHEN and CDR2 SYDVKM. V lost 5 bases and J 0 bases, leaving 14 bases between the germline ends. The CDR3 covers 16 residues. CDR3 nucleotides: TGTGCCAGCAGTCGGGATAGGGGACCCTCTGGAAACACCATATATTTT. Its translation: CASSRDRGPSGNTIYF.

This clone showed up just a few times. The chain is built from TRBV11-3 and TRBJ2-7, with 7 bases aligning to TRBD2. Germline-derived CDR1 and CDR2 are SGHNT and YENEEA. With 6 bases clipped from V and 4 bases from J, the junction kept 9 bases outside the gene matches. The CDR3 loop spans 14 amino acids. The CDR3, as DNA: TGTGCCAGCAGTTACGACAAGCGGGATTACGAGCAGTACTTC. Protein sequence: CASSYDKRDYEQYF.

This clone is medium-sized (0.01 to 0.1%) in the sample. This chain uses TRBV11-3 with TRBJ1-1; D not resolved. This CDR3 comprises 14 residues. V was pared by 5 bases and J by 2 bases, with 12 bases between. Germline V gives CDR1 SGHNT, CDR2 YENEEA. DNA for the CDR3: TGTGCCAGCAGCCCCCCCGTGCCCAACACTGAAGCTTTCTTT. It codes for CASSPPVPNTEAFF. Complete variable domain (other parts from reference TRBV11-3 and TRBJ1-1): EAGVVQSPRYKIIEKKQPVAFWCNPISGHNTLYWYLQNLGQGPELLIRYENEEAVDDSQLPKDRFSAERLKGVDSTLKIQPAELGDSAVYLCASSPPVPNTEAFFGQGTRLTVV.

The rearrangement joins TRBV18 to TRBJ1-5; D is ambiguous. This CDR3 has 14 amino acids. V lost 6 bases and J 2 bases, leaving 11 bases between the germline ends. Germline V CDR1 and CDR2: KGHSH, LQKENI. The CDR3 DNA follows: TGTGCCAGCTCCCCGATGGGCGGCAATCAGCCCCAGCATTTT. It codes for CASSPMGGNQPQHF. Full variable domain (outside the CDR3, taken from reference TRBV18 and TRBJ1-5): NAGVMQNPRHLVRRRGQEARLRCSPMKGHSHVYWYRQLPEEGLKFMVYLQKENIIDESGMPKERFSAEFPKEGPSILRIQQVVRGDSAAYFCASSPMGGNQPQHFGDGTRLSIL.

This rearrangement joins TRBV27 to TRBJ2-7; 7 positions match TRBD1. The V gene end was trimmed by 2 bases and the J gene end by 3 bases; junction bases not matched to a gene: 4. Looked up from germline, CDR1 is MNHEY and CDR2 is SMNVEV (reference sequence). The CDR3 consists of 14 residues. Written as DNA, the CDR3 is TGTGCCAGCAGTTTAAGGGGACAGAACTACGAGCAGTACTTC. It codes for CASSLRGQNYEQYF.

The genes are TRBV19 and TRBJ1-1, with D hard to call. CDR1 and CDR2 from the germline V gene are LNHDA and SQIVND (reference sequence). V was clipped by 5 bases and J by 1 base, with 11 bases between them. The CDR3 length is 14 residues. In DNA form, the CDR3 reads TGTGCCAGTAGTGCAGACGGAGGGAACACTGAAGCTTTCTTT. Protein product: CASSADGGNTEAFF.

This clone was picked up a small number of times. V usage is TRBV11-3 and J usage is TRBJ2-3; D is unresolved. The germline V gene has CDR1 SGHNT and CDR2 YENEEA. The CDR3 totals 15 residues. The V and J ends lost 2 bases and 4 bases respectively, with 13 bases between them. The CDR3: CASSLTATLADTQYF. The CDR3 DNA reads as TGTGCCAGCAGCTTAACCGCTACGCTAGCAGATACGCAGTATTTT.

As to this clone: The junction departs from the called germline gene at one end, perhaps through a read error. This chain joins TRBV19 and TRBJ1-5; D is ambiguous. The CDR3 has 12 amino acids. Germline CDR1 and CDR2: LNHDA and SQIVND (reference sequence). CDR3 bases: TGTGCCAGTAGTATAGTGGGGAACAGCTTTCTATTT. Translating gives CASSIVGNSFLF.

This clone came up a few times. The DNA for the CDR3 is TGTGCCTGGAGTGCGGAAGGGCCGAGTAGCAATCAGCCCCAGCATTTT. Translated: CAWSAEGPSSNQPQHF. This chain connects TRBV30 to TRBJ1-5; D not resolved. Trimming removed 1 base at V and 0 bases at J, with 13 bases between. The germline gives CDR1 GTSNPN, CDR2 SVGIG (reference sequence). This CDR3 has 16 amino acids.